The clone carrying this T cell receptor (beta chain) was recorded a few times. Clones were read by immunoSEQ multiplex PCR, and TCRdb kept only the in-frame ones, dropping some. In the table there are tens of thousands of clones, 87% of which are singletons. The data belong to a study of control samples from healthy donors and cancer patients. V shed 0 bases, J shed 5 bases, and the junction held 3 bases outside the gene matches. The CDR3 spans 15 residues. Germline V CDR1 and CDR2: MDHEN, SYDVKM. The specimen sequenced was PBMCs. This sequence was found in a man between 60 and 75 years old with head and neck cancer. This rearrangement joins TRBV28 to TRBJ2-7; TRBD1 agrees at 11 bases. The CDR3 bases are TGTGCCAGCAGTTTATGGGGACAGGGGGTCGACGAGCAGTACTTC. Residues: CASSLWGQGVDEQYF. The full variable domain, rest sourced from reference TRBV28 and TRBJ2-7, is DVKVTQSSRYLVKRTGEKVFLECVQDMDHENMFWYRQDPGLGLRLIYFSYDVKMKEKGDIPEGYSVSREKKERFSLILESASTNQTSMYLCASSLWGQGVDEQYFGPGTRLTVT.